These 2 T cell receptor beta chains share one sample of origin, sequenced in a study of blood T cell repertoires in COVID-19. The protocol was immunoSEQ multiplex PCR, while the TCRdb copy is restricted to in-frame clones and leaves out a portion. This table has around 94,000 clones, about 90% appearing once. Material for sequencing was peripheral blood. Source of these receptors: a man in his forties or fifties with active COVID-19.

Only one count was recorded for this clone. The V and J genes are TRBV5-4 and TRBJ1-4, with 10 bases identical to TRBD1. Germline V CDR1 and CDR2: SGHNT, YYREEE (reference sequence). The CDR3 has 17 amino acids. V dropped 0 bases and J dropped 1; count of bases not matched to a gene: 3. This chain's CDR3 is CASSLAGTGVTNEKLFF. CDR3 coding DNA: TGTGCCAGCAGCTTGGCCGGGACAGGGGTAACTAATGAAAAACTGTTTTTT.

The V call is TRBV7-2, the J call TRBJ2-5; D is perhaps TRBD2 (5 bases). This CDR3 comprises 14 residues. The germline gives CDR1 SGHTA, CDR2 FQGNSA. The ends were cut back, 6 bases at V and 1 base at J, with 12 bases in the middle. In DNA form, the CDR3 reads TGTGCCAGCAGTCGAGGGAGCCTCCAAGAGACCCAGTACTTC. Its translation is CASSRGSLQETQYF. Based on the CDR3 plus reference TRBV7-2 and TRBJ2-5, the full variable domain is GAGVSQSPSNKVTEKGKDVELRCDPISGHTALYWYRQSLGQGLEFLIYFQGNSAPDKSGLPSDRFSAERTGGSVSTLTIQRTQQEDSAVYLCASSRGSLQETQYFGPGTRLLVL.